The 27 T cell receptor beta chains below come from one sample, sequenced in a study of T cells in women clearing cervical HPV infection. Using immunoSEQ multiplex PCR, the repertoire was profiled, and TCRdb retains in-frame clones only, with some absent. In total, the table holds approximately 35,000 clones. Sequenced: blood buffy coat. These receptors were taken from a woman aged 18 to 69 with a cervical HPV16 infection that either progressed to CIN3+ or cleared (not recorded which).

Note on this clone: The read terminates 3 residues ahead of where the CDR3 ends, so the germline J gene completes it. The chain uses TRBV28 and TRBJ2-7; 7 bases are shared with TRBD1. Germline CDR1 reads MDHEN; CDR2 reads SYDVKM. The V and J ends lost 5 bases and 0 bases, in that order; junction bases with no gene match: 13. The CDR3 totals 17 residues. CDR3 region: CASSPPTGEIGSYEQYF. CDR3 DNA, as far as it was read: TGTGCCAGCAGTCCCCCTACAGGGGAAATAGGCTCCTACGAG.

CDR3 DNA (partial): TGTGCCAGTAGTCCGGGACAGGGGCCCTACGAG. It specifies CASSPGQGPYE. Given in full, the CDR3 is CASSPGQGPYEQYF. This sequence joins TRBV19 and TRBJ2-7; 10 bases line up with TRBD1. The read ends 3 residues early relative to the CDR3; the germline J gene fills the gap. This CDR3 is 14 amino acids long. Trimming at V came to 5 bases and at J to 2 bases, leaving 3 bases not matched to a gene. Germline CDR1 and CDR2: LNHDA and SQIVND (reference sequence).

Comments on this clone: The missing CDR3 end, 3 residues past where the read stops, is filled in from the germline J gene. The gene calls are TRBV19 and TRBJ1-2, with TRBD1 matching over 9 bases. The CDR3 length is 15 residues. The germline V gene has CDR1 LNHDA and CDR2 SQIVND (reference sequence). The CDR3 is CASSEHPDRGYDYTF. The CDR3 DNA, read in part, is TGTGCCAGTAGTGAACACCCGGACAGGGGCTACGAC.

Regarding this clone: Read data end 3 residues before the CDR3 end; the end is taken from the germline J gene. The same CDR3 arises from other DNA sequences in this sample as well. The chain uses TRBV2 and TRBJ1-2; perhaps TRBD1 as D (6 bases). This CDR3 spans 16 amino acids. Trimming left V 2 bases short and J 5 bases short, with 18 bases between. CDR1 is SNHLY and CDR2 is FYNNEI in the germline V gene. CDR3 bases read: TGTGCCAGCAGTGAACTTGCTACAGGGATGACTTATGGC. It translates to CASSELATGMTYG. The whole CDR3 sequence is CASSELATGMTYGYTF. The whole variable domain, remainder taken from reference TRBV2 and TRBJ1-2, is EPEVTQTPSHQVTQMGQEVILRCVPISNHLYFYWYRQILGQKVEFLVSFYNNEISEKSEIFDDQFSVERPDGSNFTLKIRSTKLEDSAMYFCASSELATGMTYGYTFGSGTRLTVV.

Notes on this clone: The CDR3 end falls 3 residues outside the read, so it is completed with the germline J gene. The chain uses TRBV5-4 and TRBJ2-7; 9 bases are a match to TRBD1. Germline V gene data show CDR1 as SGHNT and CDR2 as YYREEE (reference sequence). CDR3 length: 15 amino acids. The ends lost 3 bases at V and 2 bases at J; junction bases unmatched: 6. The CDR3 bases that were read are TGTGCCAGCAGCTCAGGGGGACAGGGTACCTACGAG. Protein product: CASSSGGQGTYE. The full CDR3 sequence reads CASSSGGQGTYEQYF.

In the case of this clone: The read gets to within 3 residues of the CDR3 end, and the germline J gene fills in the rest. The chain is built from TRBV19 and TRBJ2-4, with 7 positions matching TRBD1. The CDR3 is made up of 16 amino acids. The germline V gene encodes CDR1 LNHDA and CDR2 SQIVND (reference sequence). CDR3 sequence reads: CASSTYRDSGLGGQYF. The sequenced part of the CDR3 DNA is TGTGCCAGTAGTACATACCGGGACAGTGGGCTTGGTGGT.

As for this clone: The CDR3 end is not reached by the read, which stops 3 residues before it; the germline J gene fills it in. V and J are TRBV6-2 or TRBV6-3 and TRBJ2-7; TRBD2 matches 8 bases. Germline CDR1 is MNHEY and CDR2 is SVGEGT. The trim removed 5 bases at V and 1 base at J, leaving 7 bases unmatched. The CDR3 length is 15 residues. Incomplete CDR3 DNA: TGTGCCAGCAGTCTCGGGATAGCGGGGTCCTACGAG. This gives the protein CASSLGIAGSYE. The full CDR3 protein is CASSLGIAGSYEQYF.

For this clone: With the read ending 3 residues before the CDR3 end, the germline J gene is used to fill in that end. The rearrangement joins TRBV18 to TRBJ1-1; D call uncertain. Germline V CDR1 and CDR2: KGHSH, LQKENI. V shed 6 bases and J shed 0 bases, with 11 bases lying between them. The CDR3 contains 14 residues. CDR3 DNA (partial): TGTGCCAGCTCTCTAGGAGGCTTGAACACTGAA. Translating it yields CASSLGGLNTE. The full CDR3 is CASSLGGLNTEAFF.

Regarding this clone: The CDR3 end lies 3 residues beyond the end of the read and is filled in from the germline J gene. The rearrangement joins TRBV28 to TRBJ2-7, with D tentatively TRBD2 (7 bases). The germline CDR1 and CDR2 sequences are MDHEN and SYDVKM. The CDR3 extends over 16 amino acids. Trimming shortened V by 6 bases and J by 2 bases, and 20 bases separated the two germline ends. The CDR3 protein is CASRDWGGLRTYEQYF. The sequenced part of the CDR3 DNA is TGTGCCAGCAGGGACTGGGGGGGGCTAAGAACCTACGAG.

CDR3: CASSQGGTSTDTQYF. The CDR3 DNA, read in part, is TGTGCCAGCAGCCAGGGAGGGACTAGCACAGATACG. The V gene is TRBV14, the J gene TRBJ2-3; 7 positions match TRBD2. The CDR3 end is not reached by the read, which stops 3 residues before it; the germline J gene fills it in. The CDR3 length is 15 residues. The germline gives CDR1 SGHDN, CDR2 FVKESK. J was trimmed by 0 bases and V by 3 bases; bases with no gene match: 3.

The chain's CDR3 is CASSSYYPLSGNTIYF. The CDR3 bases that were read are TGTGCCAGTAGTAGTTACTACCCCCTATCTGGAAACACC. The chain links TRBV19 to TRBJ1-3; D is undetermined. The observed sequence ends 3 residues before the CDR3 terminus, with the missing tail filled in from the germline J gene. The V end was cut by 4 bases, the J end by 1 base, with 14 bases between. The germline CDR1 and CDR2 sequences are LNHDA and SQIVND (reference sequence). This CDR3 comprises 16 residues.

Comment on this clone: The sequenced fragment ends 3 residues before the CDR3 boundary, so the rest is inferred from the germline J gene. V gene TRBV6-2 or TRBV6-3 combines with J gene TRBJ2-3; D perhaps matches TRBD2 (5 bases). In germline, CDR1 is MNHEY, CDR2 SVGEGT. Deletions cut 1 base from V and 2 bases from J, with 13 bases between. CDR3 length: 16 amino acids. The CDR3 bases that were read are TGTGCCAGCAGTTACTGGACGACGGGGATCACAGATACG. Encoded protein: CASSYWTTGITDT. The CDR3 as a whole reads CASSYWTTGITDTQYF.

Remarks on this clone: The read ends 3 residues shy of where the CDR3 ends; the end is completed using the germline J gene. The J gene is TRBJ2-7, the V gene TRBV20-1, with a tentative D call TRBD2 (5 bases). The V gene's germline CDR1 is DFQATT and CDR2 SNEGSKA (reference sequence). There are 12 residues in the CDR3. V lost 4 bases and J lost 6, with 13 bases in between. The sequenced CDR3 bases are TGCAGTGCTATTCAGCGGAATCTCGAG. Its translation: CSAIQRNLE. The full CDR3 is CSAIQRNLEQYF.

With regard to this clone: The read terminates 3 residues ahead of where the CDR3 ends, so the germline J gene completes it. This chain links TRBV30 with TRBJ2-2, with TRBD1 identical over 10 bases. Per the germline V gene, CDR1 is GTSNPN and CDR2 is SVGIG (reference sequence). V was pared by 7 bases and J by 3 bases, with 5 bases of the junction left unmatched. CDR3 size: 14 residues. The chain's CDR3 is CASRGQGYTGELFF. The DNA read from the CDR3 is TGTGCCTCGAGGGGACAGGGGTACACCGGGGAG.

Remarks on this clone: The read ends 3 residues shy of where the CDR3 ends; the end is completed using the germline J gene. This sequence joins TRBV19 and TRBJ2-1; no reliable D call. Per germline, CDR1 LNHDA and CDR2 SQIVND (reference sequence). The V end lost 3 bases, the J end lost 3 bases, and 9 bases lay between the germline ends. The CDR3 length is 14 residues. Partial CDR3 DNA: TGTGCCAGTAGTATGGGCTATTACTACAATGAG. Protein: CASSMGYYYNE. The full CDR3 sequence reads CASSMGYYYNEQFF.

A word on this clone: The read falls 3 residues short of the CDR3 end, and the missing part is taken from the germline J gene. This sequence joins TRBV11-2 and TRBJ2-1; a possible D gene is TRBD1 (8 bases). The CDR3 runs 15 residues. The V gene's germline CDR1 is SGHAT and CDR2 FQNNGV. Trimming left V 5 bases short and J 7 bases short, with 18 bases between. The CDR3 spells CASSPQGGGRNEQFF. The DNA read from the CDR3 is TGTGCCAGCAGCCCACAGGGGGGGGGTAGGAATGAG.

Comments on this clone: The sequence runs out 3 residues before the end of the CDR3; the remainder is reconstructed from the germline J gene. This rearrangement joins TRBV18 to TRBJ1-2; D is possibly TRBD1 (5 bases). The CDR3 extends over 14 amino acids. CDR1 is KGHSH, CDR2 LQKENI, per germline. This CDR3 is CASSPGADAYDYTF. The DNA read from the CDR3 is TGTGCCAGCTCACCAGGGGCAGACGCCTACGAC.

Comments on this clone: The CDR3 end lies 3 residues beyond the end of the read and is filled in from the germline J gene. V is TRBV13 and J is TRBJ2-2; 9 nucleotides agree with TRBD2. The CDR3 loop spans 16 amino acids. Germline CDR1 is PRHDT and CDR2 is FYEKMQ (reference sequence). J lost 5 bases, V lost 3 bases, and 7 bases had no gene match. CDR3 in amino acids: CASSLTRGGWTGELFF. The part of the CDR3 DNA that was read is TGTGCCAGCAGCTTGACGCGGGGGGGCTGGACCGGGGAG. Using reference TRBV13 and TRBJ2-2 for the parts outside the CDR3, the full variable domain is AAGVIQSPRHLIKEKRETATLKCYPIPRHDTVYWYQQGPGQDPQFLISFYEKMQSDKGSIPDRFSAQQFSDYHSELNMSSLELGDSALYFCASSLTRGGWTGELFFGEGSRLTVL.

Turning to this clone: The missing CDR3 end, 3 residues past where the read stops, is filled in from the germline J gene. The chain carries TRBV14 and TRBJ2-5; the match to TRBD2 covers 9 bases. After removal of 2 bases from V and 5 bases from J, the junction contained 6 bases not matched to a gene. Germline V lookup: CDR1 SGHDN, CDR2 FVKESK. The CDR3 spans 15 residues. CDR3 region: CASSQSASGEETQYF. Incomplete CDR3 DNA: TGTGCCAGCAGCCAATCTGCTAGCGGGGAGGAGACC.

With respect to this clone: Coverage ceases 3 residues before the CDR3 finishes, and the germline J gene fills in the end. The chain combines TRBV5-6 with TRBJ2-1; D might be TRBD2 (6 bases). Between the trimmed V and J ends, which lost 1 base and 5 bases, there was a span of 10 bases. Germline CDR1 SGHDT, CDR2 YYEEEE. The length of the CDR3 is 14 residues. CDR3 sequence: CASSLYKRDNEQFF. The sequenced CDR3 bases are TGTGCCAGCAGCTTGTATAAGCGGGACAATGAG.

The CDR3 sequence: CASSPGQGGGELFF. CDR3 bases read: TGCGCCAGCAGCCCGGGACAGGGAGGTGGGGAG. The chain has TRBV5-1 and TRBJ2-2, with 9 bases identical to TRBD1. The read finishes 3 residues shy of the CDR3 end, and the germline J gene is used to complete it. CDR1 and CDR2 from the germline V gene are SGHRS and YFSETQ. This CDR3 is built from 14 residues. With 4 bases clipped from V and 8 bases from J, the junction kept 6 bases outside the gene matches.

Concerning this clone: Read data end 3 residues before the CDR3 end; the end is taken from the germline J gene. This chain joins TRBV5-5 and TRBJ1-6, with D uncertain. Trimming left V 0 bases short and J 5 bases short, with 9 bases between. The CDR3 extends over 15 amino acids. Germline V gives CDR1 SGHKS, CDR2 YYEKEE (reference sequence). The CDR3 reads CASSLEGSDNSPLHF. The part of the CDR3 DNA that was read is TGTGCCAGCAGCTTGGAAGGGTCCGATAATTCACCC.

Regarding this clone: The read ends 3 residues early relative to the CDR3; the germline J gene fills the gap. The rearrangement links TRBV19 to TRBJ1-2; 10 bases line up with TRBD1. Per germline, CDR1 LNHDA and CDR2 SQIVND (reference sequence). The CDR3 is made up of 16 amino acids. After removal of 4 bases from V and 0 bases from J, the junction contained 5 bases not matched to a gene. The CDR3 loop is CASSTRTGGPNYGYTF. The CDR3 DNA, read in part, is TGTGCCAGTAGTACTAGGACAGGGGGTCCTAACTATGGC.

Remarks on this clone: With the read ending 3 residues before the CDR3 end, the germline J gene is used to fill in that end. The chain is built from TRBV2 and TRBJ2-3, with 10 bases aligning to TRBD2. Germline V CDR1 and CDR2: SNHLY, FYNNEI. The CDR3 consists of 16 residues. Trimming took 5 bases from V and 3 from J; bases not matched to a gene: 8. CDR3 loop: CASSPLAGVGTDTQYF. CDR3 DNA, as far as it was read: TGTGCCAGCAGTCCTCTAGCGGGAGTCGGGACAGATACG. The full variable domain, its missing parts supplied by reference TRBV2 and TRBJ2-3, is EPEVTQTPSHQVTQMGQEVILRCVPISNHLYFYWYRQILGQKVEFLVSFYNNEISEKSEIFDDQFSVERPDGSNFTLKIRSTKLEDSAMYFCASSPLAGVGTDTQYFGPGTRLTVL.

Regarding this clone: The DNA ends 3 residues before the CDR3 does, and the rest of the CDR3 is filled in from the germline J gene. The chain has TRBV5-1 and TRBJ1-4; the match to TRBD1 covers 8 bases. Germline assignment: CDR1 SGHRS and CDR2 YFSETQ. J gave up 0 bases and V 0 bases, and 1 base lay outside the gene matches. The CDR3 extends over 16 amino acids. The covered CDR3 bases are TGCGCCAGCAGCTTGGAGACAGGGGCAACTAATGAAAAA. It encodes CASSLETGATNEK. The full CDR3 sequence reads CASSLETGATNEKLFF.

The CDR3 sequence is CASRGDRGRAETQYF. CDR3 DNA (partial): TGTGCCAGCAGGGGGGACAGGGGGCGCGCTGAGACC. The V and J genes are TRBV2 and TRBJ2-5, with 12 bases identical to TRBD1. The CDR3 end falls 3 residues outside the read, so it is completed with the germline J gene. CDR3 length: 15 amino acids. The V segment lost 6 bases and the J segment 5 bases; nucleotides outside the gene matches: 7. Per the germline V gene, CDR1 is SNHLY and CDR2 is FYNNEI.

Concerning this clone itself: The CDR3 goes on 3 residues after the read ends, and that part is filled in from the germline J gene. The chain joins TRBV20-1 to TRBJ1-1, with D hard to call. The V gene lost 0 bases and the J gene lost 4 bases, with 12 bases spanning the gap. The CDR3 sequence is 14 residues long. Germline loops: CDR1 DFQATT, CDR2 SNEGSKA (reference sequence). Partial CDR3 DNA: TGCAGTGCTAGAGATAACCGCGGGAGCACTGAA. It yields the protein CSARDNRGSTE. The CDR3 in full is CSARDNRGSTEAFF.